Listed here are 14 T cell receptor beta chains from one sample, sequenced in a study of T cell changes during pregnancy in multiple sclerosis. Using immunoSEQ multiplex PCR, the repertoire was profiled, and TCRdb retains in-frame clones only, with some absent. Of approximately 20,000 clones listed, approximately 90% are singletons. The sample was CD8+ T cells from peripheral blood mononuclear cells, taken in the third trimester of pregnancy. The receptor set was obtained from a female donor in good health, enrolled as a control in a pregnancy study.

This chain connects TRBV7-2 to TRBJ2-1, with D perhaps TRBD1 (5 bases). V was cut by 2 bases and J by 3 bases, with 8 bases left in between. Per germline, CDR1 SGHTA and CDR2 FQGNSA. This CDR3 comprises 14 residues. The CDR3 loop reads CASSLIQDYNEQFF. The CDR3 nucleotides read TGTGCCAGCAGCTTAATACAGGACTACAATGAGCAGTTCTTC.

With respect to this clone: Mismatch with germline at one junction end may stem from a read error. This chain uses TRBV5-1 with TRBJ2-1; TRBD2 might be the D (6 bases). Germline CDR1 is SGHRS and CDR2 is YFSETQ. CDR3 length: 14 amino acids. CDR3 DNA: TGCGCCAGCAGCTTGGGAGGCGGGGATTGGAGCCCCCTCTTC. Translating gives CASSLGGGDWSPLF.

The chain recombines TRBV11-1 with TRBJ1-1; D unclear. Germline CDR1 is SGHAT and CDR2 is FQDESV (reference sequence). CDR3 length equals 15 residues. V was clipped by 4 bases and J by 0 bases, with 12 bases between them. CDR3 in amino acids: CASSSDSPMNTEAFF. DNA for the CDR3: TGTGCCAGCAGCTCTGACTCACCAATGAACACTGAAGCTTTCTTT.

This clone has only one observation. The chain joins TRBV7-3 to TRBJ2-3, with a possible D match to TRBD2 (6 bases). The CDR3 covers 17 residues. Germline CDR1 SGHTA, CDR2 FQGTGA. Trimming removed 6 bases at V and 3 bases at J, with 22 bases between. DNA of the CDR3: TGTGCCAGCAGTCCTAGGCTCACTGGGGCGGGGACAGATACGCAGTATTTT. It is translated as CASSPRLTGAGTDTQYF.

The chain recombines TRBV14 with TRBJ1-4; D might be TRBD1 (6 bases). V lost 3 bases and J lost 5, with 10 bases in between. Germline assignment: CDR1 SGHDN and CDR2 FVKESK. The CDR3 loop spans 14 amino acids. CDR3 coding DNA: TGTGCCAGCAGCCAGCACCAGGGGAATGAAAAACTGTTTTTT. It yields the protein CASSQHQGNEKLFF.

This sequence joins TRBV12-5 and TRBJ2-7, with 10 bases that match TRBD2. Germline trimming cut 1 base from V and 3 bases from J; bases unmatched to any gene: 6. Germline values: CDR1 LGHNT, CDR2 FRNRAP. This CDR3 contains 16 residues. The CDR3 is CASGLAGLADFYEQYF. CDR3 in DNA: TGTGCTAGTGGTTTGGCCGGACTAGCGGATTTCTACGAGCAGTACTTC.

This clone was counted only a few times. The chain combines TRBV15 with TRBJ1-5, with a possible D match to TRBD1 (5 bases). V gave up 1 base and J gave up 8 bases, with 18 bases separating them. Germline CDR1 is LNHNV and CDR2 is YYDKDF (reference sequence). The CDR3 loop spans 16 amino acids. The CDR3 DNA sequence: TGTGCCACCAGCAGAGCCTCGAGCAGGGCAGGCGAGCCCCAGCATTTT. Its protein is CATSRASSRAGEPQHF.

V is TRBV7-9 and J is TRBJ1-3, with TRBD1 identical over 7 bases. With 3 bases clipped from V and 7 bases from J, the junction kept 6 bases outside the gene matches. Germline CDR1 and CDR2: SEHNR and FQNEAQ (reference sequence). The CDR3 is 14 residues long. In DNA form, the CDR3 reads TGTGCCAGCAGCTTCGGGACAGACCCTAACACCATATATTTT. Protein sequence: CASSFGTDPNTIYF.

The chain carries TRBV5-1 and TRBJ2-7; tentative D call: TRBD2 (6 bases). V was shortened by 4 bases and J by 2 bases, with 16 bases between the two germline ends. The CDR3 consists of 15 residues. Looked up from germline, CDR1 is SGHRS and CDR2 is YFSETQ. CDR3: CASSPFFGGTYEQYF. The CDR3, as DNA: TGCGCCAGCAGCCCTTTTTTTGGGGGGACCTACGAGCAGTACTTC.

This clone showed up just once. Distinct nucleotide sequences in the sample also encode this CDR3. This rearrangement joins TRBV5-8 to TRBJ1-4, with 7 bases lining up with TRBD1. This CDR3 comprises 14 residues. CDR1 is SGHTS and CDR2 is YDEGEE in the germline V gene. Unmatched junction bases numbered 1, after V lost 1 base and J lost 4 bases. The CDR3 nucleotides are TGTGCCAGCAGCTTGCAGGGGGGTAATGAAAAACTGTTTTTT. It specifies CASSLQGGNEKLFF.

V is TRBV6-5 and J is TRBJ2-7, with D possibly matching TRBD2 (6 bases). Germline V gene sequence: CDR1 MNHEY, CDR2 SVGAGI. Deletions cut 2 bases from V and 6 bases from J, with 11 bases between. This CDR3 is 13 amino acids long. The CDR3, as DNA: TGTGCCAGCAGTTACGGCGGGACTTTCGAGCAGTACTTC. Protein sequence: CASSYGGTFEQYF.

V and J are TRBV5-6 and TRBJ2-7; TRBD1 might be the D (5 bases). The CDR3 totals 15 residues. V lost 1 base and J lost 2, with 13 bases in between. The germline gives CDR1 SGHDT, CDR2 YYEEEE. The DNA for the CDR3 is TGTGCCAGCAGCTTGTGGTGGGGCAGCACCTACGAGCAGTACTTC. It encodes CASSLWWGSTYEQYF.

The chain is built from TRBV15 and TRBJ2-3, with TRBD2 identical over 10 bases. The germline V gene has CDR1 LNHNV and CDR2 YYDKDF (reference sequence). The junction had 6 bases not matched to a gene; V was cut back by 3 bases and J by 0 bases. This CDR3 spans 17 amino acids. The CDR3, as DNA: TGTGCCACCAGCAGCCATACTAGCGGGGCTAGCACAGATACGCAGTATTTT. Translated, it gives CATSSHTSGASTDTQYF.

The sample holds a few counts of this clone. Distinct nucleotide sequences in the sample also encode this CDR3. The chain carries TRBV6-5 and TRBJ2-2, with D perhaps matching TRBD1 (5 bases). The germline CDR1 and CDR2 sequences are MNHEY and SVGAGI. V lost 8 bases, J lost 7 bases, and 20 bases lay in between. The CDR3 runs to 15 residues. The CDR3 here is CASPPQRCRGGELFF. The CDR3 DNA is TGTGCCAGCCCCCCTCAGCGCTGTAGGGGCGGGGAGCTGTTTTTT.